These 5 T cell receptor beta chains were all obtained from the same sample, sequenced in a study of CD8 T cells in ankylosing spondylitis. TCRdb reprocessed the 5' RACE reads with MiXCR, giving one entry per CDR3 protein. The table shows about 170,000 distinct CDR3 sequences, with approximately 20% occurring only once. Sequenced sample: blood, either unsorted or a sorted T cell fraction (not recorded which). Receptor source: a male donor with ankylosing spondylitis or in good health (not recorded which).

In its sample, this clonotype was seen a few times. The J gene is TRBJ2-4, the V gene TRBV12-3 or TRBV12-4, with unresolved D. The V gene lost 6 bases and the J gene lost 0 bases, with 12 bases spanning the gap. The CDR3 totals 15 residues. The CDR3 bases are TGTGCCAGCAGGGGCAGTGAGCTAGCCAAAAACATTCAGTACTTC. Translated: CASRGSELAKNIQYF.

The chain uses TRBV6-5 and TRBJ1-1, with TRBD1 matching over 7 bases. V lost 0 bases to trimming and J lost 0 bases; unmatched junction nucleotides: 13. The CDR3 has 19 amino acids. From germline, CDR1 is MNHEY and CDR2 SVGAGI. The CDR3 DNA reads TGTGCCAGCAGTTACTCGATAGTGCCGGCAGGGGGAATGAACACTGAAGCTTTCTTT. As protein: CASSYSIVPAGGMNTEAFF.

This clonotype was seen at least ten times. The V call is TRBV5-1, the J call TRBJ1-1; the D gene is possibly TRBD1 (5 bases). V lost 1 base and J 1 base, leaving 11 bases between the germline ends. Germline loops: CDR1 SGHRS, CDR2 YFSETQ. This CDR3 comprises 15 residues. CDR3 nucleotides: TGCGCCAGCAGCTTGTCAGGGAGCGGGAACACTGAAGCTTTCTTT. Translated, it gives CASSLSGSGNTEAFF.

This clonotype was counted between two and nine times. The J gene is TRBJ2-1, the V gene TRBV30; TRBD2 aligns across 8 bases. Trimming at V came to 0 bases and at J to 4 bases, leaving 5 bases not matched to a gene. This CDR3 comprises 15 residues. Germline lookup yields CDR1 GTSNPN and CDR2 SVGIG (reference sequence). CDR3 sequence reads: CAWSVPSGLYNEQFF. CDR3 in DNA: TGTGCCTGGAGTGTCCCTAGCGGGCTATACAATGAGCAGTTCTTC.

The table lists this clonotype with many counts. The chain couples TRBV6-5 to TRBJ1-2, with 11 bases fitting TRBD1. Per the germline V gene, CDR1 is MNHEY and CDR2 is SVGAGI. V gave up 0 bases and J gave up 4 bases; unmatched junction bases: 1. The CDR3 covers 15 residues. In nucleotides, the CDR3 is TGTGCCAGCAGTTACTCGGGGACAGGGGGCTATGGCTACACCTTC. It yields the protein CASSYSGTGGYGYTF.